The T cell receptor (beta chain) under discussion was sequenced for a study of blood T cell repertoires in COVID-19. The overall study: Samples taken during acute and convalescent COVID-19 were collected in the United States, Italy and Spain. PBMCs, B-cell-depleted T cells, or T cells were the source of the cDNA or gDNA that made up the material.

Under the authors' procedure: Estimation of nucleated cell counts relied on the amplification of reference gene primers. Produced via immunoSEQ multiplex PCR; TCRdb's table is partial and in-frame only. V and J calls and clone size come straight from that table; D and trimming were deduced from the DNA. Of roughly 100,000 clones listed, 70% to 80% are singletons. CDR3 length equals 14 residues. J was trimmed by 5 bases and V by 5 bases; bases with no gene match: 6. Germline values: CDR1 LNHDA, CDR2 SQIVND (reference sequence). This TCR derives from a man older than 75 with COVID-19, enrolled during active disease. V is TRBV19 and J is TRBJ2-3, with TRBD1 identical over 8 bases. Material for sequencing was peripheral blood. The CDR3: CASSVGQGLDTQYF. The CDR3, as DNA: TGTGCCAGTAGTGTTGGACAGGGACTAGATACGCAGTATTTT. Variable domain in full (rest from reference TRBV19 and TRBJ2-3): DGGITQSPKYLFRKEGQNVTLSCEQNLNHDAMYWYRQDPGQGLRLIYYSQIVNDFQKGDIAEGYSVSREKKESFPLTVTSAQKNPTAFYLCASSVGQGLDTQYFGPGTRLTVL.